A selection of T cell receptor beta chains follows, all from one sample in a study of blood T cells in healthy people across ages. TCRdb fed the 5' RACE reads into MiXCR, producing one record per CDR3 protein. The sample comprises over a million distinct CDR3 sequences, over 35% of which are singletons, and about 20% rests with the top ten. What was sequenced was blood. All receptors come from a woman aged 55-75 years in good health. CDR3s include the opening cysteine and the closing phenylalanine or tryptophan. The order of the fields is V gene, clone size, J gene, CDR3 protein. Clone size is stated in some rows and not others, as once, few, many or a class when expanded.

V: TRBV7-2; size: .; J: TRBJ1-2; CDR3: CASSLADGFHGYTF
V: TRBV5-1; size: .; J: TRBJ2-7; CDR3: CASSLSGSSTYEQYF
V: TRBV20-1; size: .; J: TRBJ1-2; CDR3: CSATEQGVYSYTF
V: TRBV6-1; size: .; J: TRBJ2-2; CDR3: CASTFDREPANTGELFF
V: TRBV27; size: few; J: TRBJ2-7; CDR3: CATRSSGSYEQYF
V: TRBV7-8; size: .; J: TRBJ2-7; CDR3: CASSLAGSYSYEQYF
V: TRBV6-5; size: .; J: TRBJ2-2; CDR3: CASSSPGLAGDSGELFF
V: TRBV20-1; size: few; J: .; CDR3: CSARGRGLWFEQYF
V: TRBV30; size: .; J: TRBJ2-6; CDR3: CAWRVPSGANVLTF
V: TRBV10-3; size: few; J: TRBJ2-7; CDR3: CAIRPVGGSYEQYF
V: TRBV5-4; size: .; J: TRBJ1-6; CDR3: CASTNWGSYNPPLHF
V: TRBV20-1; size: few; J: TRBJ2-3; CDR3: CSAQRGQSTDTQYF
V: TRBV27; size: few; J: TRBJ2-1; CDR3: CASSPQTRGPYNEQFF
V: TRBV2; size: few; J: TRBJ2-3; CDR3: CASSERLAGGDTQYF
V: TRBV20-1; size: few; J: TRBJ2-3; CDR3: CSAVRLVPRTDTQYF